The rows below give T cell receptor beta chains drawn from one sample of a study of human T cells and chemical hapten exposure. A single record per CDR3 protein comes from TCRdb applying MiXCR to the RACE reads. This table has about 94,000 distinct CDR3 sequences, 9.3% appearing once. Specimen: whole blood, collected in connection with sensitization to the hapten diphenylcyclopropenone (DPC). The receptor source for this set is a woman in her thirties or forties with alopecia areata. Some clones in this sample may be carry-over from other donors' samples. Each CDR3 is given without its conserved first and last residue.

v_call cdr3_aa
TRBV7-3 ASSLVSAGELF
TRBV29-1 SAGGAGTEAF
TRBV20-1 SASVAGRDEQF
TRBV7-9 ASSLKGSGQPQH
TRBV5-1 ASSLAGQVRDYGYT
TRBV12-3/TRBV12-4 ASSLAQGAEAF
TRBV29-1 SVGLGGAGELF
TRBV6-1 ATYPGDLVTEAF
TRBV12-3/TRBV12-4 ASGIQGSLGYT
TRBV29-1 SVEDQAVEAF